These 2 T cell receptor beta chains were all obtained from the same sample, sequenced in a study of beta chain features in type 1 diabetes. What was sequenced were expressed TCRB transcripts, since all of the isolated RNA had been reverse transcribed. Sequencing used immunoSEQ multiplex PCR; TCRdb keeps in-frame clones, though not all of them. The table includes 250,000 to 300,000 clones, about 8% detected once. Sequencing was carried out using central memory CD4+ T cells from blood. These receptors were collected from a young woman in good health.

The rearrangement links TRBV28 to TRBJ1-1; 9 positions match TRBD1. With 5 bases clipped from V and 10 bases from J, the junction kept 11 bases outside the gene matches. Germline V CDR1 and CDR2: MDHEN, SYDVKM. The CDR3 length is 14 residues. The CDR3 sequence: CASSEPGTGIAAFF. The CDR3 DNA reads TGTGCCAGCAGTGAACCCGGGACAGGGATCGCAGCTTTCTTT.

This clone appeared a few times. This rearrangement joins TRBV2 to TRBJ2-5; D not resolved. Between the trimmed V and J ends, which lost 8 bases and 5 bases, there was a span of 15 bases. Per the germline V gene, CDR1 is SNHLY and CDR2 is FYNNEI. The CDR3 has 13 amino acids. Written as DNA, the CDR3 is TGTGCCAGCGCAGGACGACTGGGGGAGACCCAGTACTTC. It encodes CASAGRLGETQYF.